Presented here are 16 T cell receptor beta chains from one specimen sequenced in a study of cytomegalovirus exposure and HLA in healthy donors. Primers included in the PCR were 60 Vbeta and 13 Jbeta primers. The method was immunoSEQ multiplex PCR; TCRdb's version includes in-frame clones alone and lacks a portion of them. The sample holds about 35,000 clones, 75% to 85% seen once. Sequenced sample: PBMCs. The receptors were sampled from a male donor in good health and CMV-seronegative.

The CDR3 DNA reads as TGTGCCAGCAGCCAAATTCGACTAGATCGCACAGATACGCAGTATTTT. This translates into CASSQIRLDRTDTQYF. V is TRBV4-2 and J is TRBJ2-3, with D possibly TRBD2 on 6 matching bases. V lost 2 bases and J 1 base, leaving 13 bases between the germline ends. The CDR3 totals 16 residues. In germline, CDR1 is LGHNA, CDR2 YNFKEQ.

Only one count was recorded for this clone. The V gene is TRBV4-3, the J gene TRBJ1-6, with unresolved D. CDR1 and CDR2 from the germline V gene are LGHNA and YSLEER. The CDR3 is 18 amino acids. V shed 0 bases and J shed 0 bases, with 12 bases lying between them. Written as DNA, the CDR3 is TGCGCCAGCAGCCAAGATCGTTCCGGGAGCTCCTATAATTCACCCCTCCACTTT. Its translation: CASSQDRSGSSYNSPLHF.

The rearrangement links TRBV7-3 to TRBJ2-3; D might be TRBD2 (8 bases). Germline lookup yields CDR1 SGHTA and CDR2 FQGTGA. This CDR3 comprises 15 residues. Trimming removed 5 bases at V and 5 bases at J, with 17 bases between. The CDR3 is CASSTGGGNGDTQYF. The CDR3 coding sequence is TGTGCCAGCAGCACGGGAGGGGGCAACGGAGATACGCAGTATTTT.

This chain connects TRBV7-9 to TRBJ1-1; the D is unclear. CDR3 length: 15 amino acids. Trimming stripped 3 bases from V and 0 bases from J, with 11 bases between. CDR1 SEHNR and CDR2 FQNEAQ come from the germline V gene (reference sequence). The CDR3 protein is CASSLGDVLNTEAFF. CDR3 sequence (DNA): TGTGCCAGCAGCTTGGGCGATGTATTGAACACTGAAGCTTTCTTT. The variable domain in full, completed from reference TRBV7-9 and TRBJ1-1, reads DTGVSQNPRHKITKRGQNVTFRCDPISEHNRLYWYRQTLGQGPEFLTYFQNEAQLEKSRLLSDRFSAERPKGSFSTLEIQRTEQGDSAMYLCASSLGDVLNTEAFFGQGTRLTVV.

The chain combines TRBV28 with TRBJ1-1, with 12 nucleotides matching TRBD1. Germline V gene sequence: CDR1 MDHEN, CDR2 SYDVKM. The CDR3 consists of 17 residues. V gave up 1 base and J gave up 6 bases; unmatched junction bases: 9. The CDR3: CASSLYRGQGAKPEAFF. CDR3 coding DNA: TGTGCCAGCAGTTTATATCGGGGACAGGGGGCGAAACCTGAAGCTTTCTTT.

This chain links TRBV10-3 with TRBJ2-7, with D maybe TRBD1 (5 bases). V lost 5 bases and J lost 6, with 8 bases in between. The CDR3 has 11 amino acids. CDR1 ENHRY and CDR2 SYGVKD come from the germline V gene. CDR3 bases: TGTGCCATCAGTAGTCAGGGCGAGCAGTACTTC. This encodes CAISSQGEQYF.

The chain links TRBV4-2 to TRBJ2-5, with D possibly being TRBD2 (6 bases). CDR3 size: 13 residues. The germline V and J ends were trimmed by 1 base and 4 bases, with 7 bases remaining between them. Germline assignment: CDR1 LGHNA and CDR2 YNFKEQ. The CDR3 DNA reads TGTGCCAGCAGCCAAGCGGGGGTAGAGACCCAGTACTTC. Translation: CASSQAGVETQYF.

The genes are TRBV12-5 and TRBJ2-1, with 9 nucleotides matching TRBD2. The V segment lost 0 bases and the J segment 6 bases; nucleotides outside the gene matches: 9. The CDR3 covers 17 residues. The germline CDR1 and CDR2 sequences are LGHNT and FRNRAP. The CDR3 DNA reads TGTGCTAGTGGTTTGGTACTAAGGACTAGCGATCCCAATGAGCAGTTCTTC. It yields the protein CASGLVLRTSDPNEQFF.

The chain is built from TRBV27 and TRBJ1-6; 7 bases fit TRBD1. The CDR3 totals 15 residues. V dropped 5 bases and J dropped 7; count of bases not matched to a gene: 8. CDR1 MNHEY and CDR2 SMNVEV come from the germline V gene (reference sequence). The DNA for the CDR3 is TGTGCCAGCAGTCTAAACAGGGGAAGGAATTCACCCCTCCACTTT. Protein sequence: CASSLNRGRNSPLHF.

V and J are TRBV19 and TRBJ1-2, with D possibly being TRBD1 (6 bases). V lost 3 bases and J 7 bases, leaving 12 bases between the germline ends. CDR1 is LNHDA and CDR2 is SQIVND in the germline V gene (reference sequence). The CDR3 has 13 residues. Written as DNA, the CDR3 is TGTGCCAGTAGTATTTCAGGGGCAGGTGGCTACACCTTC. This encodes CASSISGAGGYTF.

The chain is built from TRBV4-2 and TRBJ2-1, with D possibly matching TRBD1 (5 bases). The CDR3 covers 15 residues. V lost 1 base and J 0 bases, leaving 7 bases between the germline ends. CDR1 and CDR2 (germline): LGHNA, YNFKEQ. Here the CDR3 DNA reads TGTGCCAGCAGCCAAGTTCAGGGCTCCTACAATGAGCAGTTCTTC. Amino acid sequence: CASSQVQGSYNEQFF.

The chain joins TRBV4-1 to TRBJ2-5; 7 nucleotides align to TRBD1. The CDR3 contains 17 residues. The V and J ends lost 2 bases and 0 bases, in that order; junction bases with no gene match: 9. In germline, CDR1 is MGHRA, CDR2 YSYEKL. The CDR3 loop is CASSQKAGTANQETQYF. CDR3 nucleotide sequence: TGCGCCAGCAGCCAAAAAGCCGGGACAGCAAACCAAGAGACCCAGTACTTC.

This clone was counted only a few times. The chain uses TRBV2 and TRBJ2-7; the D gene is possibly TRBD2 (7 bases). There are 15 residues in the CDR3. In germline, CDR1 is SNHLY, CDR2 FYNNEI. Trimming took 3 bases from V and 3 from J, leaving 15 bases between them. The CDR3 region has the DNA TGTGCCAGCAGTGACAGAGGGGGAGGGAACTACGAGCAGTACTTC. This gives the protein CASSDRGGGNYEQYF.

The CDR3: CASSPTGGNIQYF. The CDR3 nucleotides are TGCGCCAGCAGCCCGACAGGGGGGAACATTCAGTACTTC. The V and J genes are TRBV4-3 and TRBJ2-4, with 9 bases aligning to TRBD1. CDR1 is LGHNA and CDR2 is YSLEER in the germline V gene. The V and J ends lost 4 bases and 7 bases, in that order; junction bases with no gene match: 2. The CDR3 is made up of 13 amino acids.

The rearrangement links TRBV9 to TRBJ1-1, with 8 bases matching TRBD1. CDR1 and CDR2 from the germline V gene are SGDLS and YYNGEE. This CDR3 spans 13 amino acids. Trimming at V came to 4 bases and at J to 8 bases, leaving 7 bases not matched to a gene. CDR3 sequence (DNA): TGTGCCAGCAGCCCGGACAGGGTCGGCGAAGCTTTCTTT. This encodes CASSPDRVGEAFF.

The rearrangement joins TRBV5-6 to TRBJ1-3; 9 bases are shared with TRBD1. The CDR3 consists of 16 residues. CDR1 is SGHDT and CDR2 is YYEEEE in the germline V gene. Trimming took 3 bases from V and 4 from J; bases not matched to a gene: 8. CDR3 in DNA: TGTGCCAGCAGCTCCTGGGACAGGGTTGACGGAAACACCATATATTTT. Translating gives CASSSWDRVDGNTIYF.